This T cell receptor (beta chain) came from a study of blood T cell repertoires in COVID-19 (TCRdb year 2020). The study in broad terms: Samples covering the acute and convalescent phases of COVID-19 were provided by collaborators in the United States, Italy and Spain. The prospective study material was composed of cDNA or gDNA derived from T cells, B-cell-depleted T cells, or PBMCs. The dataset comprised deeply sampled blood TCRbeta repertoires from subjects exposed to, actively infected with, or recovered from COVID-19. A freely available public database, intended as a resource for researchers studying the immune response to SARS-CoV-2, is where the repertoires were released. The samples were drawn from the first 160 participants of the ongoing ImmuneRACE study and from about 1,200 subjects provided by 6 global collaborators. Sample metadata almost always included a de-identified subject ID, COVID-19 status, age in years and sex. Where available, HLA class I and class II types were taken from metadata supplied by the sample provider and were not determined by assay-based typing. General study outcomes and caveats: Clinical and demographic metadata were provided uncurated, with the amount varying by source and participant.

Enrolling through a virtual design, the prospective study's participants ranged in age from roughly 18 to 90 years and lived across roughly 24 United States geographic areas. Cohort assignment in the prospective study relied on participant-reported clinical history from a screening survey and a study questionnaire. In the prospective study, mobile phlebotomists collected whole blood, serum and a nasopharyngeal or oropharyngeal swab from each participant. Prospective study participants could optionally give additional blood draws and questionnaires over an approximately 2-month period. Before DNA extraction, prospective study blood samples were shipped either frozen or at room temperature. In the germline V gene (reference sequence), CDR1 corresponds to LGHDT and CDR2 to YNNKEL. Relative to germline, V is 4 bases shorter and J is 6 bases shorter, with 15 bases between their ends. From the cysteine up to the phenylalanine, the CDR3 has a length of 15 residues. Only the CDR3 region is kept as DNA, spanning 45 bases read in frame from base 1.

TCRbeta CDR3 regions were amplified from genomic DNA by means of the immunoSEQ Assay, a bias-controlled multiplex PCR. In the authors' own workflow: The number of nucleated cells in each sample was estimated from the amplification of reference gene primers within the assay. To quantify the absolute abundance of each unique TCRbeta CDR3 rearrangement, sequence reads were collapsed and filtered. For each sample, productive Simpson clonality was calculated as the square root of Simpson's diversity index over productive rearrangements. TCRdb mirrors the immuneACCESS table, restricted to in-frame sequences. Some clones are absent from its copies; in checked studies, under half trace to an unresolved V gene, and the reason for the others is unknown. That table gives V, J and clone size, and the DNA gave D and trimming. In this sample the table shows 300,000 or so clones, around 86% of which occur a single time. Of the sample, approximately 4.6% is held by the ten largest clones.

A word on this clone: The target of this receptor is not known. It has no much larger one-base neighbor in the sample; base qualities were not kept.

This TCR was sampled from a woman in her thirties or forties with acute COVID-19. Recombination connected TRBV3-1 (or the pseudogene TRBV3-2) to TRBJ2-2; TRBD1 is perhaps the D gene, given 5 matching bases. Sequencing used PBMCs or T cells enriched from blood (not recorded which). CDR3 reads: CASSRGLEKAGELFF. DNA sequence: TGTGCCAGCAGCCGGGGCCTAGAAAAGGCCGGGGAGCTGTTTTTT.